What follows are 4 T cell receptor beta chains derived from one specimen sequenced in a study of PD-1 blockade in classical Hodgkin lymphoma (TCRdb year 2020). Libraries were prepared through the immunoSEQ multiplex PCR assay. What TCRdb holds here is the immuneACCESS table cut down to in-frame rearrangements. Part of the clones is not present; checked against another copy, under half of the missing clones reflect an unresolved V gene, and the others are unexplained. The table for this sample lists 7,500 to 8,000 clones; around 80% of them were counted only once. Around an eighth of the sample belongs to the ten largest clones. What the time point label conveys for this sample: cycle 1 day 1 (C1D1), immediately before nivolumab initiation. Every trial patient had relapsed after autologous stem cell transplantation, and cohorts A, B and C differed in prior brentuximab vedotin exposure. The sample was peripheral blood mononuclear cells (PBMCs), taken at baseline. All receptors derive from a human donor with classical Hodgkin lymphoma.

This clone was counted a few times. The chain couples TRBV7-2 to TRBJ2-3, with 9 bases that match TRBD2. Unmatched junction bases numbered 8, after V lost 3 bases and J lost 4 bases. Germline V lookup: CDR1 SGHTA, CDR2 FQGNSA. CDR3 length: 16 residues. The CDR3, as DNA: TGTGCCAGCAGCTTGGACCTAGCGGGATTTGCAGATACGCAGTATTTT. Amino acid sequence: CASSLDLAGFADTQYF. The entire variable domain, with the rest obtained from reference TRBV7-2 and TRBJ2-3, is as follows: GAGVSQSPSNKVTEKGKDVELRCDPISGHTALYWYRQSLGQGLEFLIYFQGNSAPDKSGLPSDRFSAERTGGSVSTLTIQRTQQEDSAVYLCASSLDLAGFADTQYFGPGTRLTVL.

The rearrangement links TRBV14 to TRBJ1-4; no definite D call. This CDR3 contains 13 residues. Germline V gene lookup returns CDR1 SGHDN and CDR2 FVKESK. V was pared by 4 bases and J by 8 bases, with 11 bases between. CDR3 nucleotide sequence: TGTGCCAGCAGCCTCCGAATTAAGGAAAAACTGTTTTTT. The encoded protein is CASSLRIKEKLFF.

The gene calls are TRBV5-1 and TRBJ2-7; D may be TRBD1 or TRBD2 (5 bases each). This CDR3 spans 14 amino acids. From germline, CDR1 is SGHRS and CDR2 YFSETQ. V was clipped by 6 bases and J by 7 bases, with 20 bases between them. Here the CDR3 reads CASTTSSPSGEQYF. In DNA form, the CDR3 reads TGCGCCAGCACCACCTCTAGCCCCTCAGGGGAGCAGTACTTC.

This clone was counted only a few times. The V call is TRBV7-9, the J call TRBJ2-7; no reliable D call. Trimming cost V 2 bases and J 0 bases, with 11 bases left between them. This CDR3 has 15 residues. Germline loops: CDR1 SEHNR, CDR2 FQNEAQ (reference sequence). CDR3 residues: CASSLQHLSSYEQYF. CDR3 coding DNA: TGTGCCAGCAGCTTACAGCACCTGAGCTCCTACGAGCAGTACTTC.